These 9 T cell receptor beta chains were sequenced from one sample in a study of T cell repertoires in cytomegalovirus infection. TCRdb ran MiXCR on the reads and lists one entry per CDR3 protein. The data contain 800,000 to 950,000 distinct CDR3 sequences, approximately 29% of them singletons. For these receptors, no antigen is known. The sequencing here drew on cultured CD8+ T cells from PBMCs, taken from culture after CMV antigen stimulation. Source of these receptors: a human donor in good health (CMV status not recorded). Some clones in this sample may be carry-over from other donors' samples.

The rearrangement links TRBV14 to TRBJ2-3; perhaps TRBD1 as D (5 bases). V dropped 0 bases and J dropped 1 base, with 8 bases sitting between them. Germline V lookup: CDR1 SGHDN, CDR2 FVKESK. The CDR3 consists of 15 residues. In DNA form, the CDR3 reads TGTGCCAGCAGCCAAGATTTCAGGGGCACAGATACGCAGTATTTT. Translated, it gives CASSQDFRGTDTQYF.

CDR3 nucleotide sequence: TGTGCCAGTGGGACAGGGATCTATGGCTACACCTTC. It encodes CASGTGIYGYTF. This chain uses TRBV27 with TRBJ1-2, with TRBD1 matching 9 bases. The CDR3 length is 12 residues. From germline, CDR1 is MNHEY and CDR2 SMNVEV (reference sequence). J lost 4 bases, V lost 9 bases, and 3 bases had no gene match.

This clonotype has more than one count but fewer than ten. The chain joins TRBV7-9 to TRBJ1-1; the D is unclear. The germline CDR1 and CDR2 sequences are SEHNR and FQNEAQ (reference sequence). This CDR3 contains 13 residues. Trimming pared 7 bases from V and 0 bases from J, leaving 9 bases between. The CDR3 sequence: CASTAVLNTEAFF. CDR3 DNA sequence: TGTGCCAGCACGGCCGTATTGAACACTGAAGCTTTCTTT.

Details on this clonotype: One base away lies a much larger clone, so this may be a sequencing read error. The chain is built from TRBV7-1 and TRBJ2-2; the D call may be TRBD1 or TRBD2 (5 bases each). TRBV7-1 is noted as an ORF with a role that remains uncertain. The CDR3 extends over 14 amino acids. V lost 5 bases to trimming and J lost 6 bases, with 13 bases between them. The CDR3 DNA reads TGTGCCAGCAGCGACTTCGGGACGGCCGGGGAGCTGTTTTTT. Amino acids: CASSDFGTAGELFF.

This clonotype was detected a few times. This rearrangement joins TRBV7-2 to TRBJ1-1; tentative D call: TRBD1 (5 bases). V lost 0 bases to trimming and J lost 2 bases, with 10 bases between them. The germline V gene has CDR1 SGHTA and CDR2 FQGNSA. This CDR3 region has 15 residues. The DNA for the CDR3 is TGTGCCAGCAGCTTAGCAGGGGCCCCAAACACTGAAGCTTTCTTT. Amino acids: CASSLAGAPNTEAFF. Filled out from reference TRBV7-2 and TRBJ1-1, the complete variable domain reads GAGVSQSPSNKVTEKGKDVELRCDPISGHTALYWYRQSLGQGLEFLIYFQGNSAPDKSGLPSDRFSAERTGGSVSTLTIQRTQQEDSAVYLCASSLAGAPNTEAFFGQGTRLTVV.

The chain recombines TRBV5-1 with TRBJ1-1; TRBD1 might be the D (6 bases). Germline V CDR1 and CDR2: SGHRS, YFSETQ. This CDR3 has 14 residues. Trimming removed 5 bases from V and 8 bases from J, with 19 bases in between. The chain's CDR3 is CASSRADSGGEAFF. The CDR3 coding sequence is TGCGCCAGCAGTCGGGCGGACAGCGGGGGGGAAGCTTTCTTT.

The table lists this clonotype with a few counts. Mismatch with germline at one junction end may stem from a read error. The chain links TRBV7-2 to TRBJ1-6; TRBD1 might be the D (5 bases). The CDR3 loop spans 16 amino acids. Per germline, CDR1 SGHTA and CDR2 FQGNSA. CDR3: CASTLRRGSYNSPLHF. In DNA form, the CDR3 reads TGTGCCAGCACCTTAAGGAGGGGCTCCTATAATTCACCCCTCCACTTT.

Of note for this clonotype: A much bigger clone sits one base away, suggesting this may be a read error. The V and J genes are TRBV7-2 and TRBJ1-1, with a possible D match to TRBD1 (5 bases). Per the germline V gene, CDR1 is SGHTA and CDR2 is FQGNSA. The V and J ends lost 6 bases and 2 bases respectively, with 13 bases between them. This CDR3 contains 14 residues. CDR3 nucleotide sequence: TGTGCCAGCAGACCAGGGACGGACAACACTGAAGCTTTCTTT. Protein product: CASRPGTDNTEAFF.

This clonotype was seen a few times. The chain combines TRBV10-2 with TRBJ2-2; D is ambiguous. Germline V lookup: CDR1 WSHSY, CDR2 SAAADI. There are 14 residues in the CDR3. With 8 bases removed from V and 6 bases from J, the gap between germline ends came to 16 bases. The CDR3 coding sequence is TGCGCCAGCCTAAGCGTCGTGTTCGCCGGGGAGCTGTTTTTT. Translated, it gives CASLSVVFAGELFF.